The rows below give T cell receptor beta chains drawn from one sample of a study of T cell responses to AZD1222 COVID-19 vaccine. Data came from immunoSEQ multiplex PCR; TCRdb stores just in-frame clones and leaves some out. The sample shows 150,000 or so clones, 80% to 90% of them seen only once. The sample consisted of peripheral blood, taken on day 0 of AZD1222 vaccination. These receptors all come from an adult in good health. The CDR3 runs from the conserved cysteine through the conserved F or W. Each record gives: J gene, V gene, D gene, clone size, CDR3 protein, CDR3 DNA. A D gene is named only where the DNA matches it firmly. Expanded clones get a size class; other rows say once, few or many, or leave the size out.

TRBJ2-7,TRBV19,TRBD1,-,CASKAGTGDYEQYF,TGTGCCAGTAAAGCCGGGACAGGGGACTACGAGCAGTACTTC
TRBJ2-7,TRBV19,-,-,CASSIEQGRAYEQYF,TGTGCCAGTAGTATCGAACAGGGAAGAGCCTACGAGCAGTACTTC
TRBJ1-4,TRBV15,-,-,CATSRERTVKQLFF,TGTGCCACCAGCAGAGAGAGGACAGTTAAGCAACTGTTTTTT
TRBJ2-1,TRBV5-1,-,-,CASSLENRVNEQFF,TGCGCCAGCAGCTTGGAAAACAGGGTCAATGAGCAGTTCTTC
TRBJ1-1,TRBV7-2,TRBD1,-,CASSRRTGQANTEAFF,TGTGCCAGCAGCCGCCGAACAGGACAGGCGAACACTGAAGCTTTCTTT
TRBJ2-7,TRBV3-1/TRBV3-2,-,few,CASRGTGEQYF,TGTGCCAGCAGAGGAACGGGGGAGCAGTACTTC
TRBJ2-3,TRBV24-1,TRBD1,few,CATSDLRGTGSTDTQYF,TGTGCCACCAGTGATTTGCGGGGGACAGGGAGCACAGATACGCAGTATTTT
TRBJ1-1,TRBV30,TRBD1,-,CAWSARGGTVIMNTEAFF,TGTGCCTGGAGTGCGAGGGGAGGGACAGTAATCATGAACACTGAAGCTTTCTTT
TRBJ1-2,TRBV29-1,TRBD1,-,CSVNRGSYGYTF,TGCAGCGTTAACAGGGGTAGCTATGGCTACACCTTC
TRBJ2-5,TRBV28,-,-,CASSHVGTERQETQYF,TGTGCCAGCAGCCATGTGGGGACCGAGCGGCAAGAGACCCAGTACTTC
TRBJ1-5,TRBV19,-,-,CASSPDLWPQHF,TGTGCCAGTAGTCCCGATCTGTGGCCCCAGCATTTT
TRBJ1-4,TRBV4-1,-,-,CASSPRAAGEKLFF,TGCGCCAGCAGCCCCCGCGCAGCGGGGGAAAAACTGTTTTTT
TRBJ2-3,TRBV6-5,-,-,CASRGADTQYF,TGTGCCAGCAGGGGGGCAGATACGCAGTATTTT
TRBJ2-3,TRBV5-6,-,-,CASSLWYRDTDTQYF,TGTGCCAGCAGCTTGTGGTACAGGGACACAGATACGCAGTATTTT
TRBJ1-5,TRBV19,-,-,CASSSQVDQPQHF,TGTGCCAGTAGTAGTCAAGTGGATCAGCCCCAGCATTTT
TRBJ2-4,TRBV7-9,TRBD1,-,CASSLVGTGDPLAKNIQYF,TGTGCCAGCAGCTTAGTCGGGACAGGGGACCCACTGGCCAAAAACATTCAGTACTTC
TRBJ2-7,TRBV7-9,-,-,CASSLNQGWEQYF,TGTGCCAGCAGCTTAAACCAGGGGTGGGAGCAGTACTTC
TRBJ2-7,TRBV19,TRBD1,once,CASSNTGGRSYEQYF,TGTGCCAGTAGTAACACAGGGGGCCGCTCCTACGAGCAGTACTTC
TRBJ2-2,TRBV5-1,TRBD2,-,CASSHTSGNTGELFF,TGCGCCAGCAGCCATACTAGCGGGAACACCGGGGAGCTGTTTTTT
TRBJ2-7,TRBV3-1/TRBV3-2,-,-,CASSLGVEQYF,TGTGCCAGCAGCCTAGGGGTAGAGCAGTACTTC
TRBJ2-1,TRBV19,-,once,CASTPRVRGLSIYNEQFF,TGTGCCAGTACCCCACGGGTCAGGGGCCTATCCATTTACAATGAGCAGTTCTTC
TRBJ1-5,TRBV10-1,-,-,CASSGATDNQPQHF,TGCGCCAGCTCCGGGGCGACAGACAATCAGCCCCAGCATTTT
TRBJ2-3,TRBV28,TRBD1,-,CASPPRTGTTDTQYF,TGTGCCAGCCCGCCCAGGACAGGGACCACAGATACGCAGTATTTT
TRBJ2-7,TRBV5-1,-,-,CASSFSAPDYEQYF,TGCGCCAGCAGCTTTTCCGCCCCGGATTACGAGCAGTACTTC
TRBJ2-7,TRBV7-9,-,-,CASSVGLLPYEQYF,TGTGCCAGCAGCGTCGGTCTTCTTCCCTACGAGCAGTACTTC
TRBJ1-5,TRBV7-8,TRBD1,once,CASSYNTGTGGNQPQHF,TGTGCCAGCAGCTACAATACCGGGACAGGGGGCAATCAGCCCCAGCATTTT
TRBJ1-2,TRBV29-1,-,once,CSVFASGAYGYTF,TGCAGCGTCTTCGCTTCGGGGGCCTATGGCTACACCTTC
TRBJ1-1,TRBV28,-,once,CASNSPRTRGGNTEAFF,TGTGCCAGCAATTCCCCCCGAACGAGGGGGGGGAACACTGAAGCTTTCTTT
TRBJ2-7,TRBV6-4,-,-,CASTSPLGATYEQYF,TGTGCCAGCACCTCCCCATTGGGGGCTACCTACGAGCAGTACTTC
TRBJ2-7,TRBV14,-,-,CASSQQGYEQYF,TGTGCCAGCAGCCAGCAGGGCTACGAGCAGTACTTC
TRBJ1-2,TRBV5-6,-,-,CASSLGWGAGGYTF,TGTGCCAGCAGCCTGGGATGGGGGGCTGGCGGCTACACCTTC
TRBJ2-1,TRBV14,-,-,CASSQDWGSGYEQFF,TGTGCCAGCAGCCAAGACTGGGGGAGCGGGTATGAGCAGTTCTTC
TRBJ2-3,TRBV29-1,-,-,CSAYTDTQYF,TGCAGCGCGTACACAGATACGCAGTATTTT
TRBJ2-1,TRBV4-2,-,once,CASSQGGGYPNNEQFF,TGTGCCAGCAGCCAAGGGGGCGGTTACCCGAACAATGAGCAGTTCTTC
TRBJ1-1,TRBV7-9,-,once,CASSLREGTEAFF,TGTGCCAGCAGCTTAAGGGAGGGCACTGAAGCTTTCTTT
TRBJ1-2,TRBV7-2,TRBD1,once,CASSRGQGAFGYTF,TGTGCCAGCAGCCGCGGACAGGGGGCTTTTGGCTACACCTTC
TRBJ1-1,TRBV28,-,-,CASSFPQGAKAFF,TGTGCCAGCAGTTTCCCCCAGGGAGCTAAAGCTTTCTTT
TRBJ1-5,TRBV30,-,-,CAWSNGLSFNQPQHF,TGTGCCTGGAGTAATGGATTGAGTTTTAATCAGCCCCAGCATTTT
TRBJ1-4,TRBV27,-,-,CASRVPGVGKLFF,TGTGCCAGCAGAGTCCCCGGGGTCGGGAAACTGTTTTTT
TRBJ1-5,TRBV2,-,-,CASSKLGGGISNQPQHF,TGTGCCAGCAGTAAACTCGGGGGGGGTATTAGCAATCAGCCCCAGCATTTT
TRBJ2-7,TRBV6-5,TRBD2,-,CASNFLAGGVYEQYF,TGTGCCAGCAACTTCCTAGCGGGAGGGGTCTACGAGCAGTACTTC
TRBJ2-1,TRBV7-9,-,-,CASSRDNEQFF,TGTGCCAGCAGCCGAGATAATGAGCAGTTCTTC
TRBJ1-1,TRBV19,-,-,CASSMNGAYEGTEAFF,TGTGCCAGTAGTATGAACGGGGCCTATGAAGGGACTGAAGCTTTCTTT
TRBJ1-2,TRBV11-2,TRBD1,-,CASSPGTATGGYTF,TGTGCCAGCAGCCCTGGGACAGCAACTGGAGGCTACACCTTC
TRBJ2-1,TRBV20-1,TRBD2,-,CSASEGTSGNNEQFF,TGCAGTGCTAGTGAAGGGACTAGCGGGAACAATGAGCAGTTCTTC
TRBJ1-5,TRBV28,-,-,CASSSGTPYGQPQHF,TGTGCCAGCAGTTCCGGGACACCTTACGGGCAGCCCCAGCATTTT
TRBJ2-7,TRBV20-1,-,-,CSARDSYEQYF,TGCAGTGCTAGAGATTCTTACGAGCAGTACTTC